The rows below give T cell receptor beta chains drawn from one sample of a study of blood T cell repertoires in COVID-19. Assay used: immunoSEQ multiplex PCR; TCRdb lists only in-frame clones, some missing. The sample has a few hundred thousand clones; 85% are singletons. Sequencing used PBMCs or T cells enriched from blood (not recorded which). These receptors were taken from a woman aged 45-65 years who had recovered from COVID-19. Both conserved end residues are part of each CDR3. Each record gives: clone size, J gene, V gene, D gene, CDR3 DNA, CDR3 protein. D genes are given only for firm matches. Where a row states a size, it is once, few, many or the class of an expanded clone; other rows omit it.

abundance: few; j_gene: TRBJ1-1; v_gene: TRBV2; d_gene: NA; CDR3nt: TGTGCCAGCAGTAGGGAGGGAAACACTGAAGCTTTCTTT; CDR3aa: CASSREGNTEAFF
abundance: NA; j_gene: TRBJ1-5; v_gene: TRBV7-2; d_gene: NA; CDR3nt: TGTGCCAGCAGCTTAGCCCGTTTCGAGACAGGCAATCAGCCCCAGCATTTT; CDR3aa: CASSLARFETGNQPQHF
abundance: NA; j_gene: TRBJ2-7; v_gene: TRBV2; d_gene: NA; CDR3nt: TGTGCCAGCAGAGGGGATGCCTACGAGCAGTACTTC; CDR3aa: CASRGDAYEQYF
abundance: few; j_gene: TRBJ1-1; v_gene: TRBV19; d_gene: TRBD1; CDR3nt: TGTGCCAGCAGGACAGGGAACACTGAAGCTTTCTTT; CDR3aa: CASRTGNTEAFF
abundance: NA; j_gene: TRBJ2-7; v_gene: TRBV4-1; d_gene: TRBD1; CDR3nt: TGCGCCAGCAGAGAGGATCCCGGGACAGGAACCTACGAGCAGTACTTC; CDR3aa: CASREDPGTGTYEQYF
abundance: NA; j_gene: TRBJ1-2; v_gene: TRBV28; d_gene: TRBD1; CDR3nt: TGTGCCAGCATGTCCTCCGGGACAGAGGTTGGCTACACCTTC; CDR3aa: CASMSSGTEVGYTF
abundance: NA; j_gene: TRBJ2-1; v_gene: TRBV10-1; d_gene: TRBD1; CDR3nt: TGCGCCAGCAGTGACCGGGACAGGGCCTACAATGAGCAGTTCTTC; CDR3aa: CASSDRDRAYNEQFF
abundance: NA; j_gene: TRBJ2-1; v_gene: TRBV9; d_gene: TRBD2; CDR3nt: TGTGCCAGCAGCTCCACCGGGACTACATACAATGAGCAGTTCTTC; CDR3aa: CASSSTGTTYNEQFF
abundance: once; j_gene: TRBJ1-6; v_gene: TRBV5-1; d_gene: NA; CDR3nt: TGCGCCAGCAGCACTGGTAGCCGCTCCTATAATTCACCCCTCCACTTT; CDR3aa: CASSTGSRSYNSPLHF
abundance: NA; j_gene: TRBJ2-5; v_gene: TRBV7-9; d_gene: NA; CDR3nt: TGTGCCAGCAGCTTAATTCCGAGCACCCAGTACTTC; CDR3aa: CASSLIPSTQYF
abundance: NA; j_gene: TRBJ2-2; v_gene: TRBV6-6; d_gene: NA; CDR3nt: TGTGCCAGCAGTTACTCGGAGGGTACCGGGGAGCTGTTTTTT; CDR3aa: CASSYSEGTGELFF
abundance: NA; j_gene: TRBJ1-1; v_gene: TRBV2; d_gene: NA; CDR3nt: TGTGCCAGCAGTGATAGTTTTGAAGCTTTCTTT; CDR3aa: CASSDSFEAFF
abundance: once; j_gene: TRBJ1-1; v_gene: TRBV7-3; d_gene: TRBD1; CDR3nt: TGTGCCAGCAGCCCAAACGGACAGGAGAACACTGAAGCTTTCTTT; CDR3aa: CASSPNGQENTEAFF
abundance: NA; j_gene: TRBJ2-3; v_gene: TRBV4-1; d_gene: NA; CDR3nt: TGCGCCAGCAGCCTTCCTGGACTCCCCACAGATACGCAGTATTTT; CDR3aa: CASSLPGLPTDTQYF
abundance: NA; j_gene: TRBJ2-5; v_gene: TRBV4-2; d_gene: TRBD1; CDR3nt: TGTGCCAGCAGCCAAGAACCACAGGGGAGCTTGTGGGAGAGGTCGGAGACCCAGTACTTC; CDR3aa: CASSQEPQGSLWERSETQYF
abundance: NA; j_gene: TRBJ1-1; v_gene: TRBV7-2; d_gene: NA; CDR3nt: TGTGCCAGCAGCTTAGTAGACTCCCCGAACACTGAAGCTTTCTTT; CDR3aa: CASSLVDSPNTEAFF
abundance: NA; j_gene: TRBJ2-2; v_gene: TRBV9; d_gene: TRBD1; CDR3nt: TGTGCCAGCAGCGTTCTTAGGACGGGGAAGACAGGGATACCCGGGGAGCTGTTTTTT; CDR3aa: CASSVLRTGKTGIPGELFF
abundance: once; j_gene: TRBJ1-1; v_gene: TRBV7-9; d_gene: TRBD1; CDR3nt: TGTGCCAGCAGCCTCCGGGGACAGGGTATTGGCACTGAAGCTTTCTTT; CDR3aa: CASSLRGQGIGTEAFF
abundance: NA; j_gene: TRBJ2-2; v_gene: TRBV5-1; d_gene: TRBD1; CDR3nt: TGCGCCAGCAGCAGGACAGGAGTGAACACCGGGGAGCTGTTTTTT; CDR3aa: CASSRTGVNTGELFF
abundance: NA; j_gene: TRBJ2-3; v_gene: TRBV3-1/TRBV3-2; d_gene: TRBD2; CDR3nt: TGTGCCAGCAGCCCGACTCTAGCGGGGGGCACAGATACGCAGTATTTT; CDR3aa: CASSPTLAGGTDTQYF
abundance: NA; j_gene: TRBJ1-5; v_gene: TRBV28; d_gene: NA; CDR3nt: TGTGCCAGCAGTTTCGGGGGGGTGAACAATCAGCCCCAGCATTTT; CDR3aa: CASSFGGVNNQPQHF
abundance: once; j_gene: TRBJ2-1; v_gene: TRBV19; d_gene: TRBD2; CDR3nt: TGTGCCAGTAGTTGGGCGGGAGGCCCCCATGAGCAGTTCTTC; CDR3aa: CASSWAGGPHEQFF
abundance: NA; j_gene: TRBJ2-5; v_gene: TRBV30; d_gene: NA; CDR3nt: TGTGCCTGTTCCAGGGGAGAAGAGACCCAGTACTTC; CDR3aa: CACSRGEETQYF
abundance: NA; j_gene: TRBJ1-2; v_gene: TRBV2; d_gene: NA; CDR3nt: TGTGCCAGCAGTGAAACCCGAGAAATAGGCTACACCTTC; CDR3aa: CASSETREIGYTF
abundance: NA; j_gene: TRBJ2-7; v_gene: TRBV27; d_gene: TRBD1; CDR3nt: TGTGCCAGCAGTTTACAGAGACAGGGAACTTACGAGCAGTACTTC; CDR3aa: CASSLQRQGTYEQYF
abundance: NA; j_gene: TRBJ2-3; v_gene: TRBV4-1; d_gene: TRBD1; CDR3nt: TGCGCCAGCAGCCAAGCCGGGACAGGGCGGACAGATACGCAGTATTTT; CDR3aa: CASSQAGTGRTDTQYF
abundance: NA; j_gene: TRBJ1-2; v_gene: TRBV10-3; d_gene: TRBD1; CDR3nt: TGTGCCATCAGTGTCCGGGACAGGGGAACCTATGGCTACACCTTC; CDR3aa: CAISVRDRGTYGYTF
abundance: NA; j_gene: TRBJ2-3; v_gene: TRBV6-4; d_gene: TRBD2; CDR3nt: TGTGCCAGCAGTACTAGCGGGGGTGCAGATACGCAGTATTTT; CDR3aa: CASSTSGGADTQYF
abundance: NA; j_gene: TRBJ2-1; v_gene: TRBV11-3; d_gene: NA; CDR3nt: TGTGCCAGCAGCTTAGCGGAGGGCTACAATGAGCAGTTCTTC; CDR3aa: CASSLAEGYNEQFF
abundance: NA; j_gene: TRBJ1-3; v_gene: TRBV7-2; d_gene: NA; CDR3nt: TGTGCCAGCAGCTTAGTCGCTAACGTGGGAAACACCATATATTTT; CDR3aa: CASSLVANVGNTIYF
abundance: NA; j_gene: TRBJ2-2; v_gene: TRBV6-2/TRBV6-3; d_gene: NA; CDR3nt: TGTGCCAGCAGTTACTACAGGGAGCTGTTTTTT; CDR3aa: CASSYYRELFF
abundance: NA; j_gene: TRBJ1-2; v_gene: TRBV7-2; d_gene: NA; CDR3nt: TGTGCCAGCAGCTTGACAGCTAACTATGGCTACACCTTC; CDR3aa: CASSLTANYGYTF
abundance: NA; j_gene: TRBJ2-2; v_gene: TRBV6-5; d_gene: TRBD1; CDR3nt: TGTGCCAGCAGCCGAGGACAGGGAAAAGCCGGGGAGCTGTTTTTT; CDR3aa: CASSRGQGKAGELFF
abundance: NA; j_gene: TRBJ2-3; v_gene: TRBV4-3; d_gene: TRBD2; CDR3nt: TGCGCCAGCAGCCAAGAGGGCGGGAGAAGCACAGATACGCAGTATTTT; CDR3aa: CASSQEGGRSTDTQYF
abundance: NA; j_gene: TRBJ2-3; v_gene: TRBV5-1; d_gene: TRBD2; CDR3nt: TGCGCCAGCAGCTCCAAGACGGGACTAGGTTTCACAGATACGCAGTATTTT; CDR3aa: CASSSKTGLGFTDTQYF
abundance: once; j_gene: TRBJ1-5; v_gene: TRBV27; d_gene: NA; CDR3nt: TGTGCCAGCAGTCGCCAGGCTGGGCAGCCCCAGCATTTT; CDR3aa: CASSRQAGQPQHF
abundance: NA; j_gene: TRBJ2-7; v_gene: TRBV18; d_gene: NA; CDR3nt: TGTGCCAGCTCATCGAGCTCCTACGAGCAGTACTTC; CDR3aa: CASSSSSYEQYF
abundance: NA; j_gene: TRBJ2-1; v_gene: TRBV5-4; d_gene: TRBD2; CDR3nt: TGTGCCAGCGGCCGGGGGGGCCCGTACAATGAGCAGTTCTTC; CDR3aa: CASGRGGPYNEQFF
abundance: few; j_gene: TRBJ2-3; v_gene: TRBV5-4; d_gene: NA; CDR3nt: TGTGCCAGCAGCCCTAGGGACGGAGGGTATACGCAGTATTTT; CDR3aa: CASSPRDGGYTQYF
abundance: NA; j_gene: TRBJ2-2; v_gene: TRBV14; d_gene: NA; CDR3nt: TGTGCCAGCAGCCAACGGGAAAACACCGGGGAGCTGTTTTTT; CDR3aa: CASSQRENTGELFF
abundance: NA; j_gene: TRBJ2-3; v_gene: TRBV11-3; d_gene: NA; CDR3nt: TGTGCCAGCAGCCCCTACGGCGGGGGCAAGGCAGATACGCAGTATTTT; CDR3aa: CASSPYGGGKADTQYF
abundance: NA; j_gene: TRBJ2-1; v_gene: TRBV10-3; d_gene: NA; CDR3nt: TGTGCCATCAGTGACAGGCAGGGGCAGGGTGAGCAGTTCTTC; CDR3aa: CAISDRQGQGEQFF
abundance: NA; j_gene: TRBJ1-1; v_gene: TRBV5-1; d_gene: TRBD1; CDR3nt: TGCGCCAGCAGCCTGGACAGGGGATTGAACACTGAAGCTTTCTTT; CDR3aa: CASSLDRGLNTEAFF
abundance: few; j_gene: TRBJ2-2; v_gene: TRBV15; d_gene: TRBD1; CDR3nt: TGTGCCACCAGCAGACTTCAGGGGGCGCCGGACACCGGGGAGCTGTTTTTT; CDR3aa: CATSRLQGAPDTGELFF
abundance: NA; j_gene: TRBJ2-7; v_gene: TRBV7-9; d_gene: NA; CDR3nt: TGTGCCAGCAGCTTAGTGTCTGACGAGCAGTACTTC; CDR3aa: CASSLVSDEQYF
abundance: NA; j_gene: TRBJ1-4; v_gene: TRBV7-2; d_gene: NA; CDR3nt: TGTGCCAGCAGCTTAGCGCCGGGGTTCGGTGAAAAACTGTTTTTT; CDR3aa: CASSLAPGFGEKLFF
abundance: NA; j_gene: TRBJ1-1; v_gene: TRBV30; d_gene: NA; CDR3nt: TGTGCCTGGAGTCGTGGGCAGGTTAACTCGAACACTGAAGCTTTCTTT; CDR3aa: CAWSRGQVNSNTEAFF
abundance: NA; j_gene: TRBJ1-1; v_gene: TRBV18; d_gene: TRBD1; CDR3nt: TGTGCCAGCTCACCACCGAGTCAGGGGGCGCTTAGAGGGACTGAAGCTTTCTTT; CDR3aa: CASSPPSQGALRGTEAFF
abundance: NA; j_gene: TRBJ2-1; v_gene: TRBV5-1; d_gene: TRBD2; CDR3nt: TGCGCCAGCAGCTTGGTTGGTAGCGGGGGGGCATACAATGAGCAGTTCTTC; CDR3aa: CASSLVGSGGAYNEQFF
abundance: NA; j_gene: TRBJ1-3; v_gene: TRBV30; d_gene: NA; CDR3nt: TGTGCCTGGACAGGGTTAAGCTCTGGAAACACCATATATTTT; CDR3aa: CAWTGLSSGNTIYF
abundance: NA; j_gene: TRBJ2-1; v_gene: TRBV5-4; d_gene: TRBD2; CDR3nt: TGTGCCAGCAGTGCGCTAGCGGAGCAGGACAATGAGCAGTTCTTC; CDR3aa: CASSALAEQDNEQFF
abundance: NA; j_gene: TRBJ2-7; v_gene: TRBV28; d_gene: TRBD2; CDR3nt: TGTGCCAGCAGTTTAGACGGGGGGATCTACGAGCAGTACTTC; CDR3aa: CASSLDGGIYEQYF
abundance: NA; j_gene: TRBJ1-5; v_gene: TRBV7-2; d_gene: TRBD1; CDR3nt: TGTGCCAGCAGCTCGACAGGGAGGCATCAGCCCCAGCATTTT; CDR3aa: CASSSTGRHQPQHF
abundance: NA; j_gene: TRBJ2-7; v_gene: TRBV27; d_gene: NA; CDR3nt: TGTGCCAGCAGTCCCCACGGGGAGCAGTACTTC; CDR3aa: CASSPHGEQYF
abundance: NA; j_gene: TRBJ2-7; v_gene: TRBV5-1; d_gene: TRBD1; CDR3nt: TGCGCCAGCTCCCCGGAGGGACAGGGCCTCTACGAGCAGTACTTC; CDR3aa: CASSPEGQGLYEQYF
abundance: NA; j_gene: TRBJ2-2; v_gene: TRBV5-4; d_gene: NA; CDR3nt: TGTGCCAGCAGCTTGGCGTTTGGGCAGAACACCGGGGAGCTGTTTTTT; CDR3aa: CASSLAFGQNTGELFF
abundance: NA; j_gene: TRBJ1-1; v_gene: TRBV2; d_gene: TRBD1; CDR3nt: TGTGCCAGCAGTGAAGAAGTGGCAGGGGGAACTGAAGCTTTCTTT; CDR3aa: CASSEEVAGGTEAFF
abundance: NA; j_gene: TRBJ1-1; v_gene: TRBV29-1; d_gene: NA; CDR3nt: TGCAGCGGGGGGACACACACTGAAGCTTTCTTT; CDR3aa: CSGGTHTEAFF
abundance: few; j_gene: TRBJ1-3; v_gene: TRBV30; d_gene: TRBD1; CDR3nt: TGTGCCTGGAGCGAGGACAGGGATGGAAACACCATATATTTT; CDR3aa: CAWSEDRDGNTIYF